The 20 T cell receptor beta chains in this list originate from one sample, sequenced in a study of blood T cell repertoires in COVID-19. Generated by immunoSEQ multiplex PCR, the TCRdb table keeps only in-frame clones and is missing some. This repertoire shows about 330,000 clones, over 75% found once; its top ten account for less than 6.5%. Sequencing was performed on PBMCs or T cells enriched from blood (not recorded which). All receptors derive from a man aged 25 to 40 who had recovered from COVID-19.

This chain connects TRBV6-5 to TRBJ2-5, with D tentatively TRBD1 (5 bases). Trimming took 6 bases from V and 5 from J, leaving 19 bases between them. CDR1 is MNHEY and CDR2 is SVGAGI in the germline V gene. This CDR3 is 15 amino acids long. This CDR3 reads CASRVRPGLGETQYF. DNA for the CDR3: TGTGCCAGCAGGGTCCGGCCAGGGTTGGGCGAGACCCAGTACTTC.

This clone was recorded only once. This chain links TRBV5-1 with TRBJ1-1, with 10 bases fitting TRBD1. Trimming cost V 0 bases and J 0 bases; bases outside gene matches: 5. From germline, CDR1 is SGHRS and CDR2 YFSETQ. The length of the CDR3 is 17 residues. As DNA, the CDR3 is TGCGCCAGCAGCTTGGACCTGGGACAGGGGTTGAACACTGAAGCTTTCTTT. Its translation is CASSLDLGQGLNTEAFF. Full variable domain (rest looked up from reference TRBV5-1 and TRBJ1-1): KAGVTQTPRYLIKTRGQQVTLSCSPISGHRSVSWYQQTPGQGLQFLFEYFSETQRNKGNFPGRFSGRQFSNSRSEMNVSTLELGDSALYLCASSLDLGQGLNTEAFFGQGTRLTVV.

Of note for this clone: Other nucleotide sequences in the sample specify the same CDR3. The chain links TRBV9 to TRBJ1-6, with 10 bases fitting TRBD1. Germline lookup yields CDR1 SGDLS and CDR2 YYNGEE. The ends lost 0 bases at V and 7 bases at J; junction bases unmatched: 1. The CDR3 loop spans 15 amino acids. The CDR3: CASSVGTGGNSPLHF. The CDR3 bases are TGTGCCAGCAGCGTAGGGACAGGGGGGAATTCACCCCTCCACTTT.

The genes are TRBV27 and TRBJ2-1; D is perhaps TRBD2 (5 bases). Germline CDR1 MNHEY, CDR2 SMNVEV (reference sequence). The ends were cut back, 9 bases at V and 6 bases at J, with 9 bases in the middle. This CDR3 contains 11 residues. The CDR3 DNA reads TGTGCCAGTATCGGGATCAATGAGCAGTTCTTC. Translated, it gives CASIGINEQFF.

V gene TRBV3-1 (or the pseudogene TRBV3-2) combines with J gene TRBJ2-7; perhaps TRBD1 as D (5 bases). Germline V gene data show CDR1 as LGHDT and CDR2 as YNNKEL (reference sequence). The CDR3 contains 15 residues. V was pared by 3 bases and J by 0 bases, with 12 bases between. The CDR3 DNA reads as TGTGCCAGCAGCCAGGGGCTTTCGGGCTCCTACGAGCAGTACTTC. Protein: CASSQGLSGSYEQYF.

V usage is TRBV2 and J usage is TRBJ2-7; 15 bases are shared with TRBD2. This CDR3 comprises 18 residues. Per germline, CDR1 SNHLY and CDR2 FYNNEI. V shed 6 bases, J shed 0 bases, and the junction held 9 bases outside the gene matches. CDR3 in amino acids: CASSRPGLAGGRSYEQYF. Written as DNA, the CDR3 is TGTGCCAGCAGCCGTCCGGGACTAGCGGGGGGCCGCTCCTACGAGCAGTACTTC.

This sequence joins TRBV9 and TRBJ2-7; the match to TRBD2 covers 10 bases. The germline gives CDR1 SGDLS, CDR2 YYNGEE. V lost 0 bases and J lost 2; bases outside the gene matches: 5. The CDR3 extends over 16 amino acids. CDR3 in amino acids: CASSVELAGATYEQYF. The CDR3, as DNA: TGTGCCAGCAGCGTAGAGCTAGCGGGGGCCACCTACGAGCAGTACTTC.

The V call is TRBV10-3, the J call TRBJ2-1; D ambiguous. The CDR3 totals 14 residues. Trimming took 3 bases from V and 6 from J, leaving 12 bases between them. The germline V gene has CDR1 ENHRY and CDR2 SYGVKD. Here the CDR3 reads CAISDLELPNEQFF. For the CDR3, the DNA is TGTGCCATCAGTGATCTCGAACTGCCCAATGAGCAGTTCTTC.

This chain links TRBV11-1 with TRBJ2-5; a possible D gene is TRBD1 (5 bases). V lost 3 bases, J lost 2 bases, and 13 bases lay in between. Per the germline V gene, CDR1 is SGHAT and CDR2 is FQDESV (reference sequence). This CDR3 spans 15 amino acids. The CDR3 protein is CASSLEQVAQETQYF. The CDR3 nucleotides are TGTGCCAGCAGCTTGGAACAGGTGGCTCAAGAGACCCAGTACTTC. The full variable domain, rest sourced from reference TRBV11-1 and TRBJ2-5, is EAEVAQSPRYKITEKSQAVAFWCDPISGHATLYWYRQILGQGPELLVQFQDESVVDDSQLPKDRFSAERLKGVDSTLKIQPAELGDSAMYLCASSLEQVAQETQYFGPGTRLLVL.

CDR3 amino acids: CASSVSGTNTGELFF. The DNA for the CDR3 is TGTGCCAGTAGTGTGTCAGGAACGAACACCGGGGAGCTGTTTTTT. The chain has TRBV19 and TRBJ2-2; D unclear. The CDR3 sequence is 15 residues long. Germline lookup yields CDR1 LNHDA and CDR2 SQIVND (reference sequence). V shed 5 bases and J shed 0 bases, with 10 bases lying between them.

The V call is TRBV11-2, the J call TRBJ1-5, with 10 bases matching TRBD1. Germline V lookup: CDR1 SGHAT, CDR2 FQNNGV. This CDR3 region has 15 residues. Germline trimming cut 4 bases from V and 3 bases from J; bases unmatched to any gene: 3. CDR3 sequence reads: CASSWGQGSNQPQHF. CDR3 in DNA: TGTGCCAGCAGCTGGGGACAGGGGTCCAATCAGCCCCAGCATTTT.

V and J are TRBV4-1 and TRBJ2-1, with D maybe TRBD2 (6 bases). This CDR3 is 17 amino acids long. The V gene's germline CDR1 is MGHRA and CDR2 YSYEKL. Trimming took off 1 base at V and 10 bases at J, with 23 bases between the two ends. DNA for the CDR3: TGCGCCAGCAGCCAAGTACCCCCGCGGGGTCGGCCACGGGAGCAGTTCTTC. Its translation is CASSQVPPRGRPREQFF.

Note on this clone: The junction and the germline gene differ at one end; a read error may be behind it. The rearrangement uses TRBV6-5 and TRBJ1-2, with TRBD1 matching over 7 bases. This CDR3 comprises 10 residues. The V gene's germline CDR1 is MNHEY and CDR2 SVGAGI. The chain's CDR3 is CASTLGTAFF. DNA of the CDR3: TGTGCCAGCACTTTAGGGACAGCCTTCTTC.

This clone was observed a few times. The V and J genes are TRBV18 and TRBJ2-7; 9 bases line up with TRBD1. Unmatched junction bases numbered 7, after V lost 3 bases and J lost 4 bases. CDR1 is KGHSH, CDR2 LQKENI, per germline. The CDR3 contains 15 residues. The CDR3 DNA reads TGTGCCAGCTCACCGCAGGACAGGGGAGTATACGAGCAGTACTTC. This sequence encodes CASSPQDRGVYEQYF.

As for this clone: At the DNA level, this CDR3 is encoded by other sequences in the same sample as well. V gene TRBV18 combines with J gene TRBJ1-1; D uncertain. With 2 bases removed from V and 0 bases from J, the gap between germline ends came to 7 bases. Germline loops: CDR1 KGHSH, CDR2 LQKENI. This CDR3 has 14 amino acids. The CDR3 DNA follows: TGTGCCAGCTCACCAGGGCAGTTGAACACTGAAGCTTTCTTT. This encodes CASSPGQLNTEAFF.

The rearrangement joins TRBV5-4 to TRBJ1-2; tentatively, D is TRBD1 (5 bases). V dropped 4 bases and J dropped 6 bases, with 16 bases sitting between them. CDR3 length: 14 amino acids. Germline values: CDR1 SGHNT, CDR2 YYREEE (reference sequence). CDR3 protein: CASSREEGPDGYTF. The CDR3 region has the DNA TGTGCCAGCAGCAGGGAGGAGGGACCAGATGGCTACACCTTC.

The chain links TRBV6-5 to TRBJ2-7, with 11 bases identical to TRBD1. Trimming removed 8 bases from V and 0 bases from J; junction bases left unmatched: 6. The CDR3 sequence is 15 residues long. Germline V gene lookup returns CDR1 MNHEY and CDR2 SVGAGI. The CDR3 loop reads CASGTGTGGSYEQYF. The CDR3 bases are TGTGCCAGCGGGACCGGGACAGGGGGCTCCTACGAGCAGTACTTC.

A single count supports this clone. The chain is built from TRBV13 and TRBJ2-1; 13 positions agree with TRBD2. The germline gives CDR1 PRHDT, CDR2 FYEKMQ (reference sequence). This CDR3 spans 20 amino acids. Germline trimming cut 3 bases from V and 0 bases from J; bases unmatched to any gene: 11. CDR3 sequence: CASSFLSTSGGWSSYNEQFF. CDR3 DNA: TGTGCCAGCAGCTTTTTGTCGACTAGCGGGGGGTGGAGCTCCTACAATGAGCAGTTCTTC. The full variable domain, completed using reference TRBV13 and TRBJ2-1, is AAGVIQSPRHLIKEKRETATLKCYPIPRHDTVYWYQQGPGQDPQFLISFYEKMQSDKGSIPDRFSAQQFSDYHSELNMSSLELGDSALYFCASSFLSTSGGWSSYNEQFFGPGTRLTVL.

The V call is TRBV5-1, the J call TRBJ2-5; D not certain. Trimming took 4 bases from V and 3 from J, leaving 10 bases between them. The V gene's germline CDR1 is SGHRS and CDR2 YFSETQ. This CDR3 spans 13 amino acids. The CDR3 loop reads CASSPGPKETQYF. Here the CDR3 DNA reads TGCGCCAGCAGCCCTGGGCCGAAAGAGACCCAGTACTTC.

The chain couples TRBV7-6 to TRBJ1-5; 11 nucleotides match TRBD1. CDR1 SGHVS and CDR2 FNYEAQ come from the germline V gene. This CDR3 is 20 amino acids long. With 2 bases clipped from V and 1 base from J, the junction kept 13 bases outside the gene matches. DNA for the CDR3: TGTGCCAGCAGCTTAATAACAGGGGGACAGGGGGAATTGAGCAATCAGCCCCAGCATTTT. This translates into CASSLITGGQGELSNQPQHF.